This T cell receptor beta chain appears in the sequencing data of a study of immune characterization of retroperitoneal liposarcoma. This clonotype turned up a few times. Germline V gene data show CDR1 as SEHNR and CDR2 as FQNEAQ (reference sequence). The CDR3 is 14 amino acids. TCRdb analysed the PCR reads with MiXCR anew, one entry per CDR3 protein. Here the sample spans about 10,000 distinct CDR3 sequences, 25% to 30% being singletons. The sequencing sample was made of tumor tissue. The TCR comes from a male donor with retroperitoneal liposarcoma. This chain uses TRBV7-9 with TRBJ2-1, with TRBD1 matching over 8 bases. The end of the DNA is better explained by TRBJ2-5, so the J call may be wrong. The DNA for the CDR3 is TGTGCCAGCAGCTTCGGACAGGGCCAAGAGACCCAGTACTTC. Its protein is CASSFGQGQETQYF.